This T cell receptor (beta chain) was profiled in a study of shared clonotypes between healthy human individuals. Study as a whole: The study drew on two women and three men aged 18 to 49 as donors. Overall study findings and caveats: With a handful of donors compared, about 5% of naive CD4 clonotypes were shared.

Comments on this clone: No antigen is known for it.

The CDR3 consists of 14 residues. J lost 3 bases, V lost 1 base, and 2 bases had no gene match. Germline loops: CDR1 SGHTS, CDR2 YDEGEE. Naivety among CD8 cells was defined by CD45RO negativity and positive CCR7 selection, thereby excluding terminally differentiated effector memory CD45RA+ cells. The test was conducted at deep level. This table comes from immunoSEQ multiplex PCR, and its TCRdb copy is limited to in-frame clones, with some not included. Counted here are about 2 million clones, about 94% occurring once; the ten biggest clones make up 1% to 1.5%. The receptor's source is a man aged 18 to 30 in good health. This sequence joins TRBV5-8 and TRBJ1-1, with 8 positions matching TRBD1. Sample: naive CD8+ T cells sorted from blood. The CDR3, as DNA: TGTGCCAGCAGCTTGAGACAGGGGTACACTGAAGCTTTCTTT. Protein product: CASSLRQGYTEAFF.